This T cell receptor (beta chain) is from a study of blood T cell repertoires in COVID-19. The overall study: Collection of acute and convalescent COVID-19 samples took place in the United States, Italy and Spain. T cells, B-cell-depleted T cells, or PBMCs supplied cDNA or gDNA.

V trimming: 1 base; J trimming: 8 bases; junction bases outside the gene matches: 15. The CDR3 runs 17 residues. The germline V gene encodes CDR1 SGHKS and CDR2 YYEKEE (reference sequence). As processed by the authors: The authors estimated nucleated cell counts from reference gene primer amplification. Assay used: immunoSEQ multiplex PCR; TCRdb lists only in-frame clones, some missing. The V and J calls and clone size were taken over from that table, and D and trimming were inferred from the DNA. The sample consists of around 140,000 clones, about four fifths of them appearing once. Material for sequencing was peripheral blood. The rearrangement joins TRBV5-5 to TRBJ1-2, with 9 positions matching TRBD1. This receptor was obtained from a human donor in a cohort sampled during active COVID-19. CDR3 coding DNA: TGTGCCAGCAGCTTGATCTCCGCAGGACAGGGGACAGGGGGCTACACCTTC. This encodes CASSLISAGQGTGGYTF.